What follows describes a single TCR beta chain. Its antigen is still unknown. The CDR3 consists of 14 residues. V gave up 7 bases and J gave up 8 bases, with 21 bases separating them. The germline gives CDR1 GTSNPN, CDR2 SVGIG (reference sequence). The data were obtained in a study of OX40 agonist ivuxolimab in advanced cancers. On the study more broadly: Dose-escalation patients were diagnosed with hepatocellular carcinoma, melanoma, renal cell cancer or head and neck cancer. Findings and caveats of the study: There were, on average, more expanded clones in CD8+ T cells than in CD4+.

Method: immunoSEQ multiplex PCR; TCRdb's copy keeps in-frame clones and lacks some. This table holds about 73,000 clones, 86% found once. V is TRBV30 and J is TRBJ1-3; D might be TRBD1 (6 bases). This TCR derives from an adult with an advanced solid tumor such as melanoma, head and neck, liver or kidney cancer. Sequencing was performed on CD4+ or CD8+ T cells sorted from blood, taken in a trial of the OX40 agonist ivuxolimab. CDR3 residues: CASTNTGYLDTIYF. The CDR3 DNA reads TGTGCCTCTACAAATACAGGGTATTTGGACACCATATATTTT.